This is a list of T cell receptor beta chains from one sample in a study of long-term antiretroviral therapy in people with HIV. Clones were sequenced by immunoSEQ multiplex PCR, and TCRdb holds only the in-frame ones, with some missing. The data hold about 17,000 clones, with about 81% observed a single time. The sample in question was unsorted PBMCs, obtained 0.3 years before starting antiretroviral therapy. The receptors derive from a man between 50 and 59 years old with HIV. Each CDR3 is given with its conserved first and last residue. Each record gives: V gene, J gene, D gene, clone size, CDR3 DNA, CDR3 protein. A D gene is named only where the DNA matches it firmly. Clone size, where shown, is once, few, many, or a class for clones that have expanded.

TRBV2	TRBJ1-1	NA	NA	TGTGCCAGCCTTAGGGACACTGAAGCTTTCTTT	CASLRDTEAFF
TRBV6-4	TRBJ2-3	NA	NA	TGTGCCACATCAGGAGGGGACCCAGATACGCAGTATTTT	CATSGGDPDTQYF
TRBV15	TRBJ2-1	NA	NA	TGTGCCACCAGCAGAATCGGGGGGCGGCGCTCCTACAATGAGCAGTTCTTC	CATSRIGGRRSYNEQFF
TRBV29-1	TRBJ2-5	NA	NA	TGCAGCGTTGAAGAAGGGTTCGGATGGGAGACCCAGTACTTC	CSVEEGFGWETQYF
TRBV11-2	TRBJ1-3	NA	NA	TGTGCCAGCAGCTCGGCGCACCCATATATATATTTT	CASSSAHPYIYF
TRBV5-4	TRBJ1-2	NA	NA	TGTGCCAGCAGCTTTCAGGACAGAAACTATGGCTACACCTTC	CASSFQDRNYGYTF
TRBV30	TRBJ1-2	NA	few	TGTGCCTGGAGCGATCGGACCTCCTATGGCTACACCTTC	CAWSDRTSYGYTF
TRBV9	TRBJ2-7	TRBD2	NA	TGTGCCAGCAGCGTAGGCCCGGGAGGCGGGGAGCAGTACTTC	CASSVGPGGGEQYF
TRBV2	TRBJ2-7	TRBD1	NA	TGTGCCAGCAGTGAAGCCAGGGGGCGGCTCGACGAGCAGTACTTC	CASSEARGRLDEQYF
TRBV29-1	TRBJ2-2	NA	NA	TGCAGCGTTGCAGACACCCGGACCGGGGAGCTGTTTTTT	CSVADTRTGELFF
TRBV27	TRBJ1-2	TRBD1	NA	TGTGCCAGCAGTCCACAGGGGAACTATGGCTACACCTTC	CASSPQGNYGYTF
TRBV6-1	TRBJ2-1	TRBD2	NA	TGTGCCAGCAGCCAGACTAGCGGGATTTACAATGAGCAGTTCTTC	CASSQTSGIYNEQFF
TRBV6-5	TRBJ1-2	NA	NA	TGTGCCAGCAGGCCCGGGAGTCAGTCCTATGGCTACACCTTC	CASRPGSQSYGYTF
TRBV9	TRBJ2-1	TRBD2	NA	TGTGCCAGCAGCCCCCGGACTAGCGGGGGCCTCTACAATGAGCAGTTCTTC	CASSPRTSGGLYNEQFF
TRBV2	TRBJ1-5	NA	NA	TGTGCCAGCAGTGCAGGGGTAGATCAGCCCCAGCATTTT	CASSAGVDQPQHF
TRBV5-1	TRBJ2-1	NA	NA	TGCGCCAGCAGCCCGCACTCGGAAGGGAAGGGCGGTGAGCAGTTCTTC	CASSPHSEGKGGEQFF
TRBV6-1	TRBJ2-1	TRBD2	once	TGTGCCAGCACCCCCGGAGCGGGGGGGCTAAATGAGCAGTTCTTC	CASTPGAGGLNEQFF